This T cell receptor (beta chain) was obtained from a study of blood T cell repertoires in COVID-19. CDR3 length: 14 amino acids. V dropped 4 bases and J dropped 2 bases, with 10 bases sitting between them. Germline V gene data show CDR1 as SEHNR and CDR2 as FQNEAQ (reference sequence). The participants were between about 18 and 90 years old and came from about two dozen US areas. Original processing methods: From reference gene primer amplification, estimates of nucleated cell counts were derived. Profiling relied on immunoSEQ multiplex PCR, and the TCRdb table lists in-frame clones only, not all of them. From that table come the V and J calls and clone size; the DNA was used to work out D and trimming. The repertoire holds about 140,000 clones, with about four fifths as singletons.

This chain connects TRBV7-9 to TRBJ2-3, with D tentatively TRBD2 (6 bases). The sample was PBMCs or T cells enriched from blood (not recorded which). The TCR was taken from a woman aged 45-65 years with acute COVID-19. DNA of the CDR3: TGTGCCAGCAGCTCCCGACTAGTCACAGATACGCAGTATTTT. Its protein is CASSSRLVTDTQYF.